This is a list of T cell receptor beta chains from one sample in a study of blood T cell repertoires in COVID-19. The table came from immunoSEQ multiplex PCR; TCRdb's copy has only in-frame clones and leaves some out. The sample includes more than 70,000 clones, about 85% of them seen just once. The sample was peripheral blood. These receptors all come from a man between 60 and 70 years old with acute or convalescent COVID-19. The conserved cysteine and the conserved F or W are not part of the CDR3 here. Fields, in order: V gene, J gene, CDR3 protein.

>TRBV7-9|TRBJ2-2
ASSFTGAHVTGELF
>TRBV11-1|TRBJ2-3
ASSLALAGGWPDTQY
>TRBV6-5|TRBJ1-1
ASSSGIRGDTEAF
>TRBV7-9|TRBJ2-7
ASSLGDLASGTF
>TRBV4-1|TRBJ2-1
ASSQGTSGRLSRNEQF
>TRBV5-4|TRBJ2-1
ASSQGEEQF
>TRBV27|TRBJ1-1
AIHREGAGRTEAF
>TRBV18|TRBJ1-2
ASSRLSGQGYYGYT
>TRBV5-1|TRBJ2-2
ASSLEGDPDTGELF
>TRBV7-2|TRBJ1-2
ASSSQGAGGYT
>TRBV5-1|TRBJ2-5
ASSLGAGWQETQY
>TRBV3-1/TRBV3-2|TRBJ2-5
ASSHTGQGETQY
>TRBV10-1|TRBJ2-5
ASSESRVGETQY
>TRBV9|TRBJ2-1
ASSPHNEQF
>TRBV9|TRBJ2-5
ASSGGPQETQY
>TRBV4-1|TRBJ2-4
ASSLSGIQY
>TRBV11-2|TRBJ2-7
ASSLAHVYEQY
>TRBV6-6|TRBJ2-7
ASATGGGYEQY
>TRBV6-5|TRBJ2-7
ASGGGRLHEQY
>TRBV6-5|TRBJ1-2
ASSYGQGLIGYGYT
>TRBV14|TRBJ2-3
ASSLILAADTQY
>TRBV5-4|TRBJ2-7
ASSLAPGQGKYEQY
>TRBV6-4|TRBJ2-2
ASSITGTSSPGELF
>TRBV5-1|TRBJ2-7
ASSAAGTAFYEQY
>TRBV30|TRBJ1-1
AGTGVANTEAF
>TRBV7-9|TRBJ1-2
ASSWDSYGYT